There are many counts of the clone carrying this T cell receptor (beta chain). RNA transcripts provided the source from which TCR beta CDR3 regions were amplified. Using the HTBI primer set, a first-round RT-PCR was run on the TCR CDR3. Using its own MiXCR run on the multiplex PCR reads, TCRdb lists one record per CDR3 protein. The sample lists under 650,000 distinct CDR3 sequences; roughly 17% were seen once. The CDR3 extends over 13 amino acids. J gave up 4 bases and V 4 bases, and 2 bases lay outside the gene matches. Germline CDR1 is SGHTS and CDR2 is YDEGEE. Diagnosing involved the use of clinical symptoms, serum thyroxine and TRAb, thyroid ultrasound and orbital computed tomography. This specimen belongs to a study of T cells in Graves' hyperthyroidism and ophthalmopathy.

This receptor was obtained from a woman aged 25 to 39 with Graves' hyperthyroidism. The chain combines TRBV5-8 with TRBJ2-1; 7 bases line up with TRBD1. Sequencing was done on a sample of blood. The CDR3 nucleotides are TGTGCCAGCAGCGGGGGACAGTACAATGAGCAGTTCTTC. Its translation: CASSGGQYNEQFF. Full variable domain (remainder filled in from reference TRBV5-8 and TRBJ2-1): EAGVTQSPTHLIKTRGQQATLRCSPISGHTSVYWYQQALGLGLQFLLWYDEGEERNRGNFPPRFSGRQFPNYSSELNVNALELEDSALYLCASSGGQYNEQFFGPGTRLTVL.